The 9 T cell receptor beta chains listed next were all sequenced from one sample in a study of CD8 T cells in Susac syndrome. With random hexamers, reverse transcription was performed on about 0.45 to 1 ug of RNA. MiXCR, run by TCRdb on the immunoSEQ multiplex PCR reads, gives a single entry per CDR3 protein. The sample yields about 210,000 distinct CDR3 sequences, 94% seen once. Sequencing was carried out using CD4+ T cells from PBMCs. These receptors all stem from a human donor with Susac syndrome.

This clonotype turned up a few times. The chain joins TRBV2 to TRBJ1-1; no reliable D call. The germline V gene has CDR1 SNHLY and CDR2 FYNNEI. The germline V and J ends were trimmed by 6 bases and 3 bases, with 8 bases remaining between them. The CDR3 is made up of 12 amino acids. CDR3 amino acids: CASRFRDTEAFF. The CDR3 nucleotides are TGTGCCAGCAGATTCCGGGACACTGAAGCTTTCTTT.

The chain combines TRBV30 with TRBJ2-5; D is perhaps TRBD2 (5 bases). Germline assignment: CDR1 GTSNPN and CDR2 SVGIG (reference sequence). The V gene lost 0 bases and the J gene lost 4 bases, with 9 bases spanning the gap. The CDR3 has 13 amino acids. In DNA form, the CDR3 reads TGTGCCTGGAGTGTGAGGACTCCAGAGACCCAGTACTTC. As protein: CAWSVRTPETQYF.

The chain joins TRBV27 to TRBJ2-6; TRBD1 agrees at 7 bases. Looked up from germline, CDR1 is MNHEY and CDR2 is SMNVEV (reference sequence). The length of the CDR3 is 16 residues. V was clipped by 6 bases and J by 2 bases; unmatched bases: 7. The CDR3 nucleotides read TGTGCCAGCAGCTCCCCCGGGACAGCTGGGGCCAACGTCCTGACTTTC. As protein: CASSSPGTAGANVLTF.

The CDR3 region has the DNA TGTGCCAGCAGCGTAGTGGGGGGGCGCGAGCAGTTCTTC. This codes for CASSVVGGREQFF. This chain connects TRBV9 to TRBJ2-1, with D possibly matching TRBD2 (7 bases). V was clipped by 0 bases and J by 10 bases, with 11 bases between them. The CDR3 runs to 13 residues. Germline assignment: CDR1 SGDLS and CDR2 YYNGEE.

The chain uses TRBV19 and TRBJ1-3, with a possible D match to TRBD1 (5 bases). V was clipped by 5 bases and J by 3 bases, with 14 bases between them. Germline V gene data show CDR1 as LNHDA and CDR2 as SQIVND (reference sequence). The CDR3 contains 15 residues. The CDR3 sequence: CASSGSGESGNTIYF. The CDR3, as DNA: TGTGCCAGTAGTGGTTCGGGGGAGAGTGGAAACACCATATATTTT.

This rearrangement joins TRBV7-9 to TRBJ1-4; a weak D match, TRBD1 (5 bases). CDR3 length equals 16 residues. V was trimmed by 4 bases and J by 3 bases, leaving 15 bases between them. The germline gives CDR1 SEHNR, CDR2 FQNEAQ (reference sequence). CDR3 in DNA: TGTGCCAGCAGCTCCCCGCCGGGACTTTCTAATGAAAAACTGTTTTTT. This encodes CASSSPPGLSNEKLFF.

This clonotype is a singleton in its sample. The chain combines TRBV20-1 with TRBJ1-6; D possibly corresponds to TRBD1 (5 bases). The CDR3 spans 11 residues. V dropped 5 bases and J dropped 7 bases, with 6 bases sitting between them. Germline values: CDR1 DFQATT, CDR2 SNEGSKA (reference sequence). The CDR3: CSAYRNSPLHF. In DNA form, the CDR3 reads TGCAGTGCTTACAGGAATTCACCCCTCCACTTT.

This chain connects TRBV29-1 to TRBJ2-5; D is ambiguous. Trimming left V 3 bases short and J 7 bases short, with 15 bases between. Germline V gene data show CDR1 as SQVTM and CDR2 as ANQGSEA. The CDR3 has 13 amino acids. CDR3 nucleotides: TGCAGCGTTGAGTGGCTTACAAGAGGGACCCAGTACTTC. This gives the protein CSVEWLTRGTQYF.

The genes are TRBV30 and TRBJ1-1, with TRBD1 as a possible D gene (5 bases). The CDR3 is 13 amino acids. The germline V gene encodes CDR1 GTSNPN and CDR2 SVGIG (reference sequence). V shed 3 bases and J shed 4 bases, with 12 bases lying between them. The CDR3 sequence is CAWRLDRATEAFF. DNA of the CDR3: TGTGCCTGGAGACTTGACAGAGCCACTGAAGCTTTCTTT.